A single sample gave rise to the 22 T cell receptor beta chains below, sequenced in a study of shared clonotypes between healthy human individuals. The protocol was immunoSEQ multiplex PCR, while the TCRdb copy is restricted to in-frame clones and leaves out a portion. The sample has a few million clones; about 92% are singletons. Specimen: naive CD4+ T cells sorted from blood. Subset of the sample: CD45RA+ positively selected. The receptors originated from a man aged 18 to 35 in good health.

This clone has a handful of counts. The chain employs TRBV10-3 and TRBJ2-1; D remains ambiguous. Trimming stripped 7 bases from V and 8 bases from J, with 9 bases between. CDR1 and CDR2 from the germline V gene are ENHRY and SYGVKD. This CDR3 has 11 amino acids. The CDR3 region has the DNA TGTGCCATCACCGCCTTGGATGAGCAGTTCTTC. It encodes CAITALDEQFF.

This clone was observed once. DNA of the CDR3: TGTGCCAGCTCACCACCGGTAAACTCAGGGGGCTCCAAGCAGTACTTC. It codes for CASSPPVNSGGSKQYF. The chain joins TRBV18 to TRBJ2-7; the match to TRBD1 covers 8 bases. Trimming cost V 0 bases and J 8 bases; bases outside gene matches: 12. The CDR3 totals 16 residues. Germline assignment: CDR1 KGHSH and CDR2 LQKENI.

The V gene is TRBV2, the J gene TRBJ2-5, with 11 bases that match TRBD2. There are 16 residues in the CDR3. CDR1 is SNHLY, CDR2 FYNNEI, per germline. The trim removed 3 bases at V and 1 base at J, leaving 4 bases unmatched. CDR3 in DNA: TGTGCCAGCAGTGAGGGAACTAGCGGGGGCCAAGAGACCCAGTACTTC. This encodes CASSEGTSGGQETQYF.

In DNA, the CDR3 is TGTGCCAGCAGCCAAGGACAGGGGGTAATCGGCTACACCTTC. Translation gives CASSQGQGVIGYTF. The V and J genes are TRBV14 and TRBJ1-2, with 9 bases matching TRBD1. Trimming cost V 1 base and J 8 bases; bases outside gene matches: 5. This CDR3 has 14 amino acids. Germline V lookup: CDR1 SGHDN, CDR2 FVKESK. The full variable domain, with the rest looked up from reference TRBV14 and TRBJ1-2, is EAGVTQFPSHSVIEKGQTVTLRCDPISGHDNLYWYRRVMGKEIKFLLHFVKESKQDESGMPNNRFLAERTGGTYSTLKVQPAELEDSGVYFCASSQGQGVIGYTFGSGTRLTVV.

The chain couples TRBV6-5 to TRBJ2-7, with D unresolved. Trimming left V 2 bases short and J 2 bases short, with 10 bases between. Germline V gene sequence: CDR1 MNHEY, CDR2 SVGAGI. This CDR3 has 14 residues. The CDR3 here is CASSYKDGPYEQYF. CDR3 DNA sequence: TGTGCCAGCAGTTACAAGGACGGACCCTACGAGCAGTACTTC.

A word on this clone: Other nucleotide sequences in the sample specify the same CDR3. The chain combines TRBV18 with TRBJ2-7, with 7 bases identical to TRBD2. Germline V gene data show CDR1 as KGHSH and CDR2 as LQKENI. V shed 3 bases, J shed 1 base, and the junction held 0 bases outside the gene matches. The CDR3 spans 13 residues. CDR3 nucleotide sequence: TGTGCCAGCTCACCGGGACTATCCTACGAGCAGTACTTC. This encodes CASSPGLSYEQYF.

This chain uses TRBV30 with TRBJ2-7; weak D call: TRBD2 (5 bases). This CDR3 has 12 amino acids. In germline, CDR1 is GTSNPN, CDR2 SVGIG (reference sequence). Between the trimmed V and J ends, which lost 2 bases and 6 bases, there was a span of 11 bases. The CDR3 coding sequence is TGTGCCTGGAGTAGAGGGAGTAGCGAGCAGTACTTC. Translated: CAWSRGSSEQYF.

The rearrangement links TRBV27 to TRBJ2-5; 10 positions agree with TRBD2. In germline, CDR1 is MNHEY, CDR2 SMNVEV (reference sequence). V trimming: 6 bases; J trimming: 3 bases; junction bases outside the gene matches: 7. The CDR3 spans 15 residues. The CDR3 DNA reads as TGTGCCAGCAGAAGGGGACTAGCGAGCGAAGAGACCCAGTACTTC. It translates to CASRRGLASEETQYF.

V and J are TRBV2 and TRBJ2-1; 12 bases agree with TRBD2. This CDR3 comprises 17 residues. Germline CDR1 is SNHLY and CDR2 is FYNNEI. Losses at the gene ends were 6 bases for V and 0 bases for J; bases not matched to a gene: 6. CDR3 DNA sequence: TGTGCCAGCAGGCTAGCGGGAGGGTTGAGCTCCTACAATGAGCAGTTCTTC. Translation: CASRLAGGLSSYNEQFF.

The gene calls are TRBV6-6 and TRBJ1-2, with 8 bases aligning to TRBD1. Looked up from germline, CDR1 is MNHNY and CDR2 is SVGAGI (reference sequence). There are 12 residues in the CDR3. V lost 8 bases, J lost 8 bases, and 7 bases stayed unmatched. CDR3 loop: CASLPTGGGYTF. CDR3 coding DNA: TGTGCCAGCCTCCCAACAGGGGGAGGCTACACCTTC.

The chain links TRBV2 to TRBJ2-1; D ambiguous. The germline V gene encodes CDR1 SNHLY and CDR2 FYNNEI. Trimming shortened V by 0 bases and J by 3 bases, and 3 bases separated the two germline ends. The CDR3 has 13 residues. CDR3 loop: CASSEAVYNEQFF. The CDR3 DNA follows: TGTGCCAGCAGTGAAGCCGTCTACAATGAGCAGTTCTTC. The complete variable domain, with remaining parts taken from reference TRBV2 and TRBJ2-1, reads EPEVTQTPSHQVTQMGQEVILRCVPISNHLYFYWYRQILGQKVEFLVSFYNNEISEKSEIFDDQFSVERPDGSNFTLKIRSTKLEDSAMYFCASSEAVYNEQFFGPGTRLTVL.

This clone was seen just once. As DNA, the CDR3 is TGTGCCAGCAGTGGTCGGGAGACCGGGGAGCTGTTTTTT. It codes for CASSGRETGELFF. The chain uses TRBV25-1 and TRBJ2-2, with D perhaps TRBD2 (6 bases). The CDR3 is made up of 13 amino acids. Germline V gene data show CDR1 as MGHDK and CDR2 as SYGVNS. Trimming shortened V by 4 bases and J by 5 bases, and 8 bases separated the two germline ends.

The gene calls are TRBV30 and TRBJ2-2; D uncertain. The CDR3 spans 14 residues. Trimming took off 3 bases at V and 3 bases at J, with 11 bases between the two ends. Germline loops: CDR1 GTSNPN, CDR2 SVGIG (reference sequence). CDR3 coding DNA: TGTGCCTGGAGAAATAAGAAAGACACCGGGGAGCTGTTTTTT. It yields the protein CAWRNKKDTGELFF.

This clone was seen just once. The chain carries TRBV4-3 and TRBJ2-1; D is unclear. The CDR3 loop spans 14 amino acids. V was shortened by 5 bases and J by 0 bases, with 8 bases between the two germline ends. Germline CDR1 reads LGHNA; CDR2 reads YSLEER. The CDR3 loop reads CASSRRSSYNEQFF. The CDR3 DNA sequence: TGCGCCAGCAGCAGGCGAAGCTCCTACAATGAGCAGTTCTTC.

As DNA, the CDR3 is TGTGCCAGCAGCTCCCTTGCAAAGGGGAGCGGATCCGGGGAGCTGTTTTTT. Encoded protein: CASSSLAKGSGSGELFF. This chain links TRBV7-9 with TRBJ2-2; possibly TRBD1 or TRBD2 for D (5 bases each). There are 17 residues in the CDR3. The ends were cut back, 4 bases at V and 6 bases at J, with 21 bases in the middle. CDR1 and CDR2 from the germline V gene are SEHNR and FQNEAQ (reference sequence).

This clone occurred once. Other DNA variants within this sample encode the same CDR3. V is TRBV5-1 and J is TRBJ2-1, with TRBD2 identical over 12 bases. Germline V CDR1 and CDR2: SGHRS, YFSETQ. This CDR3 has 15 residues. Trimming cost V 4 bases and J 5 bases; bases outside gene matches: 4. CDR3 bases: TGCGCCAGCAGCCTCGGACTAGCGGGAAACAATGAGCAGTTCTTC. Protein product: CASSLGLAGNNEQFF. The full variable domain, its missing parts supplied by reference TRBV5-1 and TRBJ2-1, is KAGVTQTPRYLIKTRGQQVTLSCSPISGHRSVSWYQQTPGQGLQFLFEYFSETQRNKGNFPGRFSGRQFSNSRSEMNVSTLELGDSALYLCASSLGLAGNNEQFFGPGTRLTVL.

The genes are TRBV11-2 and TRBJ2-3; D is unresolved. The CDR3 is made up of 15 amino acids. Germline lookup yields CDR1 SGHAT and CDR2 FQNNGV. V lost 2 bases to trimming and J lost 0 bases, with 9 bases between them. Written as DNA, the CDR3 is TGTGCCAGCAGCTTATTAGGGCTCAGCACAGATACGCAGTATTTT. It translates to CASSLLGLSTDTQYF.

Remarks on this clone: The same CDR3 can be traced to other DNA sequences in this sample. V usage is TRBV5-1 and J usage is TRBJ1-2, with TRBD1 as a possible D gene (5 bases). The CDR3 consists of 14 residues. Germline values: CDR1 SGHRS, CDR2 YFSETQ. V shed 0 bases and J shed 2 bases, with 8 bases lying between them. The CDR3 DNA sequence: TGCGCCAGCAGCTTGGCCCGGGGGAACTATGGCTACACCTTC. Translating gives CASSLARGNYGYTF.

The CDR3 DNA reads TGTGCCAGCACTAGGGACGGAGGAACCTACGAGCAGTACTTC. This codes for CASTRDGGTYEQYF. J is TRBJ2-7 and V is TRBV28, with D possibly called TRBD1 or TRBD2 (5 bases each). The CDR3 consists of 14 residues. V dropped 7 bases and J dropped 2 bases, with 15 bases sitting between them. Per germline, CDR1 MDHEN and CDR2 SYDVKM.

As concerns this clone: This same CDR3 is encoded by further DNA sequences in the sample. The rearrangement links TRBV28 to TRBJ1-5; D is undetermined. Germline-derived CDR1 and CDR2 are MDHEN and SYDVKM. The CDR3 contains 15 residues. Trimming cost V 4 bases and J 2 bases, with 12 bases left between them. The CDR3 reads CASSSTGLGNQPQHF. The CDR3 DNA follows: TGTGCCAGCAGTTCCACGGGGTTGGGCAATCAGCCCCAGCATTTT.

The chain joins TRBV6-5 to TRBJ1-2; 9 positions agree with TRBD1. V lost 3 bases and J lost 2; bases outside the gene matches: 4. CDR3 length: 15 residues. CDR1 and CDR2 (germline): MNHEY, SVGAGI. The CDR3 DNA sequence: TGTGCCAGCAGTTATCAGGGACAGGGAAACTATGGCTACACCTTC. It codes for CASSYQGQGNYGYTF.

The V gene is TRBV5-4, the J gene TRBJ2-3, with D unresolved. V was trimmed by 7 bases and J by 0 bases, leaving 9 bases between them. The CDR3 runs 13 residues. Per germline, CDR1 SGHNT and CDR2 YYREEE (reference sequence). The CDR3 DNA is TGTGCCAGCGCGTGGCGGAGCACAGATACGCAGTATTTT. Translated: CASAWRSTDTQYF.